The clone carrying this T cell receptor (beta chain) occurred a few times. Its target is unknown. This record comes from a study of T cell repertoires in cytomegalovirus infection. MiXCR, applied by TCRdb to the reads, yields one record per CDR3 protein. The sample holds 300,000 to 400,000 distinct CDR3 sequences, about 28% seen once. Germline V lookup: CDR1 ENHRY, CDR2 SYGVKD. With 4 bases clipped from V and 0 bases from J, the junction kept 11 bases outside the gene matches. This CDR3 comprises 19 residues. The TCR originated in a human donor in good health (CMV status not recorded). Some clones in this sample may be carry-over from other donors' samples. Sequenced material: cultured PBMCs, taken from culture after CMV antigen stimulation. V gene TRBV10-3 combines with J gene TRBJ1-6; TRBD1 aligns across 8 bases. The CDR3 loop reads CAISGSPGGTSSYNSPLHF. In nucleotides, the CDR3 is TGTGCCATCAGTGGGAGCCCAGGGGGCACGAGCTCCTATAATTCACCCCTCCACTTT.